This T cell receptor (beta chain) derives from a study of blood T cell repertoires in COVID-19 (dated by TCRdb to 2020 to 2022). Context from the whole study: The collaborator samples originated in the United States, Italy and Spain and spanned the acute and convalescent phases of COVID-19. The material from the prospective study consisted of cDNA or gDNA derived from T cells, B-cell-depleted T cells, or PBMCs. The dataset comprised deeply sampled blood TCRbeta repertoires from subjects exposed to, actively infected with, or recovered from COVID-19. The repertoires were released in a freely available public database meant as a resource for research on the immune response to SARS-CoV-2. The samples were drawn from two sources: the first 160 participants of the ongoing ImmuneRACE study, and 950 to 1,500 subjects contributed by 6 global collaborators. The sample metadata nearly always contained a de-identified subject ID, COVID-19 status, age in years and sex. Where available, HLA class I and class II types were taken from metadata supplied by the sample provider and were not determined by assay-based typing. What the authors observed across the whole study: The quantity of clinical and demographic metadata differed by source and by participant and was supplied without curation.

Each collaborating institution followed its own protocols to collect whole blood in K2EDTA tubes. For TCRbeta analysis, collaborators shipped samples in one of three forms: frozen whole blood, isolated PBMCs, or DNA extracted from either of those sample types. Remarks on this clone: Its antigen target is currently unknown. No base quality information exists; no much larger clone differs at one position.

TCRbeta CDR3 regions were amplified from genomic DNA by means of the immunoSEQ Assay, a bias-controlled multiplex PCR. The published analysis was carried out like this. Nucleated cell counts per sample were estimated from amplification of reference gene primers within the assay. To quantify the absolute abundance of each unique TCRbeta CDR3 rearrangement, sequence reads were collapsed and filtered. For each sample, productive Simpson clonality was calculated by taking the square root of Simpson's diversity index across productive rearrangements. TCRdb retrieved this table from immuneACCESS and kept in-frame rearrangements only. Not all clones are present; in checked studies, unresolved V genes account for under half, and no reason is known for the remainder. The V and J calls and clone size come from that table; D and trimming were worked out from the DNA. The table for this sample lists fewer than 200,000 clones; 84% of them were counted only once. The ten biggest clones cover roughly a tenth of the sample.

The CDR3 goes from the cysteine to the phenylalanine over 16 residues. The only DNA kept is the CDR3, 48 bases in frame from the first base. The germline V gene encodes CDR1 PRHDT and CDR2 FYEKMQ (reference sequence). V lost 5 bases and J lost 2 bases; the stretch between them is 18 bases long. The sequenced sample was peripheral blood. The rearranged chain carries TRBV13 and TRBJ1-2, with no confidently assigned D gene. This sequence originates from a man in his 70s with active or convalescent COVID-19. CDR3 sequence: CASSRLGSTRNYGYTF. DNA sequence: TGTGCCAGCAGCCGACTTGGGTCAACTAGGAACTATGGCTACACCTTC.